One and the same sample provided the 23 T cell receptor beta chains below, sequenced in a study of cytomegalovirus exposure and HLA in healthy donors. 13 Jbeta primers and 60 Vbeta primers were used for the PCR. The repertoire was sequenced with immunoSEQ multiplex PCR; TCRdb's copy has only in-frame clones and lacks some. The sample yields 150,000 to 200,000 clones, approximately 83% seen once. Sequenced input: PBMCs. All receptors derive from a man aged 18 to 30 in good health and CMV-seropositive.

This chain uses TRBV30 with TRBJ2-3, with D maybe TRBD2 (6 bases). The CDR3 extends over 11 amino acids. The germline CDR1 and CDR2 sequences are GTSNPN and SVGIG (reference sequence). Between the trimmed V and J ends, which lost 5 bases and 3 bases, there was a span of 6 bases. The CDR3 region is CAWGGTDTQYF. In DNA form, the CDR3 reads TGTGCCTGGGGGGGGACAGATACGCAGTATTTT.

CDR3 sequence reads: CASSQGQNYGYTF. In DNA form, the CDR3 reads TGTGCCAGCAGCCAGGGACAGAACTATGGCTACACCTTC. J is TRBJ1-2 and V is TRBV5-6; 7 nucleotides align to TRBD1. The CDR3 sequence is 13 residues long. Germline-derived CDR1 and CDR2 are SGHDT and YYEEEE. The J segment lost 2 bases and the V segment lost 4 bases, leaving 2 bases of the junction unmatched.

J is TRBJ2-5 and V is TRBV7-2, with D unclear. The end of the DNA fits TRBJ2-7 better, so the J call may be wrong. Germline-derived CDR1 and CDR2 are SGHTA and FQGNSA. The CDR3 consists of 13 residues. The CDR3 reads CASSYDPNYEQYF. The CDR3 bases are TGTGCCAGCAGCTATGATCCTAACTACGAGCAGTACTTC.

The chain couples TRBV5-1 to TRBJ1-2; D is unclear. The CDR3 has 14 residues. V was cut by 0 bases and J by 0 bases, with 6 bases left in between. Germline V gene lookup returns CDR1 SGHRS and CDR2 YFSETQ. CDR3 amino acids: CASSLGPTNYGYTF. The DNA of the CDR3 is TGCGCCAGCAGCTTGGGTCCAACTAACTATGGCTACACCTTC.

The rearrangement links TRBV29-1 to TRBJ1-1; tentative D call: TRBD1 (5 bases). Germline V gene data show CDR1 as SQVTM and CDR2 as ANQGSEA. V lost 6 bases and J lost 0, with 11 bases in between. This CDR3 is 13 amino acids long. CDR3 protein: CSVRQLLNTEAFF. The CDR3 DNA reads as TGCAGCGTAAGACAGCTCTTGAACACTGAAGCTTTCTTT. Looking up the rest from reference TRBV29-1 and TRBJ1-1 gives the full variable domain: SAVISQKPSRDICQRGTSLTIQCQVDSQVTMMFWYRQQPGQSLTLIATANQGSEATYESGFVIDKFPISRPNLTFSTLTVSNMSPEDSSIYLCSVRQLLNTEAFFGQGTRLTVV.

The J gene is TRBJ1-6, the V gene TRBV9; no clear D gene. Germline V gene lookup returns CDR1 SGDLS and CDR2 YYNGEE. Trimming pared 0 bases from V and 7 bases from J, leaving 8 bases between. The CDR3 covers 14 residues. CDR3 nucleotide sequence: TGTGCCAGCAGCGTAGATCCCCGGAATTCACCCCTCCACTTT. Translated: CASSVDPRNSPLHF.

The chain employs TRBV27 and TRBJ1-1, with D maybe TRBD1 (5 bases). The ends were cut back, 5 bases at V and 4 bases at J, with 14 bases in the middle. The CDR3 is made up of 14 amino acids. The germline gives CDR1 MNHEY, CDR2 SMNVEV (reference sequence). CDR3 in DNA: TGTGCCAGCAGTCTCCTGGGTACAGGCACTGAAGCTTTCTTT. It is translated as CASSLLGTGTEAFF.

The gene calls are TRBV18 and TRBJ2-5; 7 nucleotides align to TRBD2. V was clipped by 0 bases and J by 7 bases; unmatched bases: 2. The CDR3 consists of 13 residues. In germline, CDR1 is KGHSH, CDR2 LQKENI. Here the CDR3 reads CASSPPGGGTQYF. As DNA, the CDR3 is TGTGCCAGCTCACCACCCGGCGGGGGGACCCAGTACTTC. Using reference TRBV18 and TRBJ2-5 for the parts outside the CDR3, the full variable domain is NAGVMQNPRHLVRRRGQEARLRCSPMKGHSHVYWYRQLPEEGLKFMVYLQKENIIDESGMPKERFSAEFPKEGPSILRIQQVVRGDSAAYFCASSPPGGGTQYFGPGTRLLVL.

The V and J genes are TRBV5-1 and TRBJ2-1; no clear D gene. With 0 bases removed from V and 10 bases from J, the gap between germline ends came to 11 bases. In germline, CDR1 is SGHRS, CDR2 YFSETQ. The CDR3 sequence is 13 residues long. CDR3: CASSLGGLDEQFF. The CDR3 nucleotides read TGCGCCAGCAGCTTGGGAGGTTTAGACGAGCAGTTCTTC.

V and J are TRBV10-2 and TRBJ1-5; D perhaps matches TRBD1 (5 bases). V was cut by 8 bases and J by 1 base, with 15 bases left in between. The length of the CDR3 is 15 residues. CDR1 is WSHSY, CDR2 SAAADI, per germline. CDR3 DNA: TGCGCCAGCCGGGGGTTGGGATCCAGCAATCAGCCCCAGCATTTT. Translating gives CASRGLGSSNQPQHF.

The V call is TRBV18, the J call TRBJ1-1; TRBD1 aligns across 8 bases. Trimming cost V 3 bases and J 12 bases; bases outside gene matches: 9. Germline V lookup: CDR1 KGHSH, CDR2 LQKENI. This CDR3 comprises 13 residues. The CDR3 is CASSPKDRAESFF. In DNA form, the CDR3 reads TGTGCCAGCTCACCGAAGGACAGGGCCGAATCTTTCTTT.

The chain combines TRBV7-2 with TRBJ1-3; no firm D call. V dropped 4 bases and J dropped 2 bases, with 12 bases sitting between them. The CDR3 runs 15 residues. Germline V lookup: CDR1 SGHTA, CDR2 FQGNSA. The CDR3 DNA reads TGTGCCAGCAGCTCCCAGGTAACCCCTGGAAACACCATATATTTT. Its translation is CASSSQVTPGNTIYF.

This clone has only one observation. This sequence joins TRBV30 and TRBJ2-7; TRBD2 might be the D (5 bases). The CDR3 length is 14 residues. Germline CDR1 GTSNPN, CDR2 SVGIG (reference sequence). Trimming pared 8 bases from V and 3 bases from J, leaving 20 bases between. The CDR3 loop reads CAGLTGAGHYEQYF. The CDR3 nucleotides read TGTGCCGGACTGACCGGTGCGGGCCACTACGAGCAGTACTTC.

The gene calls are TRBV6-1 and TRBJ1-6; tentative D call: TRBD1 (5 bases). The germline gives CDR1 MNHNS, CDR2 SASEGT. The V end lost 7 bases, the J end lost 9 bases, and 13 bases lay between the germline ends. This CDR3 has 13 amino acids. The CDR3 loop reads CASTRTQVSPLHF. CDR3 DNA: TGTGCCAGCACCAGGACACAGGTTTCACCCCTCCACTTT.

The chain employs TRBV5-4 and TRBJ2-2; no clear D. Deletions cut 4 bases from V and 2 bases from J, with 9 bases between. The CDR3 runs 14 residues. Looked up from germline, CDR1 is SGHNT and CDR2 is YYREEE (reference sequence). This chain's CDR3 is CASSGEVNTGELFF. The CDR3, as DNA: TGTGCCAGCAGCGGAGAGGTTAACACCGGGGAGCTGTTTTTT.

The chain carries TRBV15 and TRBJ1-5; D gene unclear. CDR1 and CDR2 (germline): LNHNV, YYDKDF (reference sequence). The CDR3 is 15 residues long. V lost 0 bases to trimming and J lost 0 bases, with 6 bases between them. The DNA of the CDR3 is TGTGCCACCAGCAGAGATTTTTATAGCAATCAGCCCCAGCATTTT. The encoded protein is CATSRDFYSNQPQHF.

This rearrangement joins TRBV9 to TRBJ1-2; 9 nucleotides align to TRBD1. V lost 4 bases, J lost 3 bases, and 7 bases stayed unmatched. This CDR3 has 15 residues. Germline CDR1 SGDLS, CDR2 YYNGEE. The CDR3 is CASSTRQGGDYGYTF. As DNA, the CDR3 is TGTGCCAGCAGCACAAGACAGGGGGGTGACTATGGCTACACCTTC.

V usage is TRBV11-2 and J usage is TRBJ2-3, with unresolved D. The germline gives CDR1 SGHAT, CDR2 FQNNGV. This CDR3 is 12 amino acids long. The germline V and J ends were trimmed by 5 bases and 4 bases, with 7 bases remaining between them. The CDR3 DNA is TGTGCCAGCAGCGAGCGTCCAGATACGCAGTATTTT. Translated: CASSERPDTQYF.

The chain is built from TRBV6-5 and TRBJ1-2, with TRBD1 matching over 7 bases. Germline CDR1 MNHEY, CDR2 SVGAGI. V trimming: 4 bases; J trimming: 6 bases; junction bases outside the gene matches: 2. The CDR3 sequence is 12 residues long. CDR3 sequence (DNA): TGTGCCAGCAGTTCTCAGGGGGATGGCTACACCTTC. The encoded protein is CASSSQGDGYTF.

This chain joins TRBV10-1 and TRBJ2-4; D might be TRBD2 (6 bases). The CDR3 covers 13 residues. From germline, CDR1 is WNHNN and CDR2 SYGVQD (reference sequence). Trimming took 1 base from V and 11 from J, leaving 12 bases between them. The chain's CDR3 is CASSEFAGTLQYF. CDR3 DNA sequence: TGCGCCAGCAGTGAGTTCGCCGGGACTCTTCAGTACTTC.

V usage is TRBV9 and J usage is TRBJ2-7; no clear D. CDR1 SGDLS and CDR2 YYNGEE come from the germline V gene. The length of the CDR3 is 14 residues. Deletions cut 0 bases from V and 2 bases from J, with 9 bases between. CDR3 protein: CASSVGVGAYEQYF. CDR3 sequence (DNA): TGTGCCAGCAGCGTAGGTGTAGGAGCCTACGAGCAGTACTTC. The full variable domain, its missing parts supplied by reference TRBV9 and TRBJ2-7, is DSGVTQTPKHLITATGQRVTLRCSPRSGDLSVYWYQQSLDQGLQFLIQYYNGEERAKGNILERFSAQQFPDLHSELNLSSLELGDSALYFCASSVGVGAYEQYFGPGTRLTVT.

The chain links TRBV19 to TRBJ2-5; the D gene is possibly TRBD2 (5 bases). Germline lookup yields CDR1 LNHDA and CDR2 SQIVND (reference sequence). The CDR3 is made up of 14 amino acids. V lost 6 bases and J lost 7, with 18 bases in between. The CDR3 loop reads CASRERQAVGTQYF. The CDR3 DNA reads TGTGCCAGTAGGGAGCGGCAGGCTGTGGGGACCCAGTACTTC. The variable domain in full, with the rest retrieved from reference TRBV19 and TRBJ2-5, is DGGITQSPKYLFRKEGQNVTLSCEQNLNHDAMYWYRQDPGQGLRLIYYSQIVNDFQKGDIAEGYSVSREKKESFPLTVTSAQKNPTAFYLCASRERQAVGTQYFGPGTRLLVL.

The CDR3 DNA reads TGCGCCAGCAGCTTGGACGGACTGAGGTCCTACAATGAGCAGTTCTTC. Translated: CASSLDGLRSYNEQFF. The V and J genes are TRBV5-1 and TRBJ2-1; tentatively, D is TRBD2 (5 bases). Germline V gene lookup returns CDR1 SGHRS and CDR2 YFSETQ. This CDR3 contains 16 residues. V was pared by 0 bases and J by 1 base, with 11 bases between. Looking up the rest from reference TRBV5-1 and TRBJ2-1 gives the full variable domain: KAGVTQTPRYLIKTRGQQVTLSCSPISGHRSVSWYQQTPGQGLQFLFEYFSETQRNKGNFPGRFSGRQFSNSRSEMNVSTLELGDSALYLCASSLDGLRSYNEQFFGPGTRLTVL.